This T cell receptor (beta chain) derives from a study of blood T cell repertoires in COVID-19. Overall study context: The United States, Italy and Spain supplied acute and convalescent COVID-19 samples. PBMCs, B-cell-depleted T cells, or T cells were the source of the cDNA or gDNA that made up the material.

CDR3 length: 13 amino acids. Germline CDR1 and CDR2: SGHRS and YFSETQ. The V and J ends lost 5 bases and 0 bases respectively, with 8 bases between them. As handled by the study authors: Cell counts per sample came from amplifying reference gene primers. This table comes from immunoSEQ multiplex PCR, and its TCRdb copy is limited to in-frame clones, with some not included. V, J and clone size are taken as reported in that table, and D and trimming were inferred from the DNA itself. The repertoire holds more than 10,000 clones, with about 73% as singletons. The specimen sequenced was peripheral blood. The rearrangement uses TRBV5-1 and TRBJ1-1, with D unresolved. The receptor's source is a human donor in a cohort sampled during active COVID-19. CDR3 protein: CASRARLNTEAFF. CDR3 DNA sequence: TGCGCCAGCAGAGCTCGTTTGAACACTGAAGCTTTCTTT.